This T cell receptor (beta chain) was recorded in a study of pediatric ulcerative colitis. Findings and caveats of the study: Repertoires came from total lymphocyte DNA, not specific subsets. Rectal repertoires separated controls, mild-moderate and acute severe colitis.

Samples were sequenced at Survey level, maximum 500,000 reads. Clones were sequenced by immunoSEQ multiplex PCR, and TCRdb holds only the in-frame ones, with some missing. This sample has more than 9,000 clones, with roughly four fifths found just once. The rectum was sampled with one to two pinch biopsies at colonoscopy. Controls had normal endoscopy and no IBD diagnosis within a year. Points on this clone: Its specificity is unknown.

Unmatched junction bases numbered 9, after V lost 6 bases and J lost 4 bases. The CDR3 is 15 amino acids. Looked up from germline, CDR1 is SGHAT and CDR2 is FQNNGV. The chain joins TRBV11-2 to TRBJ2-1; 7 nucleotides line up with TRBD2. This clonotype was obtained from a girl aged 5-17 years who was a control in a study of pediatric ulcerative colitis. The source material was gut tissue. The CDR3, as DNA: TGTGCCAGCAGTATTAGGGCTAGCGGATACAATGAGCAGTTCTTC. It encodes CASSIRASGYNEQFF.